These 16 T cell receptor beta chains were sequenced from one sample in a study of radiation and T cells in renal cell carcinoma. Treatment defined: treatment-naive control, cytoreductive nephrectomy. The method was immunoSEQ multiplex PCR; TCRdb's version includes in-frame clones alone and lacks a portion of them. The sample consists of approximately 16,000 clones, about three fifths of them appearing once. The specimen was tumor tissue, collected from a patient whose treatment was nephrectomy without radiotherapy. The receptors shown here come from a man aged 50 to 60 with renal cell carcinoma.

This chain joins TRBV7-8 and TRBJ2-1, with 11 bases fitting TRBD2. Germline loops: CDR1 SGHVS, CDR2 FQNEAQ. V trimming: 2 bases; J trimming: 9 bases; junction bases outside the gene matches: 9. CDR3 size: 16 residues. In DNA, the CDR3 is TGTGCCAGCAGCTTACAAGGGACTAGCGGAAGCAGTGAGCAGTTCTTC. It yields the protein CASSLQGTSGSSEQFF.

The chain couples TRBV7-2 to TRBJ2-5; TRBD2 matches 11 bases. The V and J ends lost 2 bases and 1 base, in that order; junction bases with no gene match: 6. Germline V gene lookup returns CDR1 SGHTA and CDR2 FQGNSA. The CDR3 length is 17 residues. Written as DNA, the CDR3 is TGTGCCAGCAGCTTACAGGGAACTAGCGGGAGCCAAGAGACCCAGTACTTC. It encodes CASSLQGTSGSQETQYF.

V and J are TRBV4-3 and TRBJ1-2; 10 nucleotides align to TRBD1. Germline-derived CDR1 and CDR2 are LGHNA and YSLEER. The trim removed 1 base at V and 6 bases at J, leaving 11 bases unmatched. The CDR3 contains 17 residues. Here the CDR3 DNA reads TGCGCCAGCAGCCAAGGAACTACCGGGACAGGGGTGCATGGCTACACCTTC. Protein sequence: CASSQGTTGTGVHGYTF.

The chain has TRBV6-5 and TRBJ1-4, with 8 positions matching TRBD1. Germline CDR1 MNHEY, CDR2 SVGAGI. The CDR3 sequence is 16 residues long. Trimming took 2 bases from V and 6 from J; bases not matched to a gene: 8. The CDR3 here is CASSYDTGGGYEKLFF. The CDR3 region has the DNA TGTGCCAGCAGTTACGACACAGGGGGGGGCTATGAAAAACTGTTTTTT.

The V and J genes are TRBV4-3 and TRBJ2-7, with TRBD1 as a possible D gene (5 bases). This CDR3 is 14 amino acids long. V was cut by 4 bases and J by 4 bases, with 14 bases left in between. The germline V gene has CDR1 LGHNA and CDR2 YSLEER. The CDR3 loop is CASSLGRDVYEQYF. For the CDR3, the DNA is TGCGCCAGCAGCCTTGGCAGGGATGTTTACGAGCAGTACTTC.

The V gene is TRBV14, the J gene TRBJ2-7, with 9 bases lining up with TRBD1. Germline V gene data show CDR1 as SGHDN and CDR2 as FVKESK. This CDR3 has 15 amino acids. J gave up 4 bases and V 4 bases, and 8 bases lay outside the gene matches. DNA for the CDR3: TGTGCCAGCAGCCGCCCGGGGACAGGGCTGTACGAGCAGTACTTC. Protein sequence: CASSRPGTGLYEQYF.

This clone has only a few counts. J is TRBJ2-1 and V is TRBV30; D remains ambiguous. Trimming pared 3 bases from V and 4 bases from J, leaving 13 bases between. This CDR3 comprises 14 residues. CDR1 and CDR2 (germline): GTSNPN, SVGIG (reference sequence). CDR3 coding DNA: TGTGCCTGGAGGACAAACCACTTGTACAATGAGCAGTTCTTC. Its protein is CAWRTNHLYNEQFF.

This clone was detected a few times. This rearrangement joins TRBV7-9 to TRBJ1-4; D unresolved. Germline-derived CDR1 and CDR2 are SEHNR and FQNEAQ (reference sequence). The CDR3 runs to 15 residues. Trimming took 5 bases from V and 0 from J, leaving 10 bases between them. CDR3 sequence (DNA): TGTGCCAGCAGCGCAGGATCGTCAACTAATGAAAAACTGTTTTTT. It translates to CASSAGSSTNEKLFF.

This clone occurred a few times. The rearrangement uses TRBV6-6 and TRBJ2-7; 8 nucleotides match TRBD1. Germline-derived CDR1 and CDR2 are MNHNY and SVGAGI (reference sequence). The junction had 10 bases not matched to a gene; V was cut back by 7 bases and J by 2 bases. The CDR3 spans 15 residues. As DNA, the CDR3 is TGTGCCAGCACCGCCCGCGACAGGGGAACCTACGAGCAGTACTTC. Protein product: CASTARDRGTYEQYF.

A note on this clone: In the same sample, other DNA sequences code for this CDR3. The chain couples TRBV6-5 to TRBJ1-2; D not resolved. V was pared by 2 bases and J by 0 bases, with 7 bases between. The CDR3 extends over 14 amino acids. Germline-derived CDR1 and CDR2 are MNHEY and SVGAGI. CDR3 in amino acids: CASSYRQTNYGYTF. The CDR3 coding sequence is TGTGCCAGCAGTTACCGCCAAACTAACTATGGCTACACCTTC.

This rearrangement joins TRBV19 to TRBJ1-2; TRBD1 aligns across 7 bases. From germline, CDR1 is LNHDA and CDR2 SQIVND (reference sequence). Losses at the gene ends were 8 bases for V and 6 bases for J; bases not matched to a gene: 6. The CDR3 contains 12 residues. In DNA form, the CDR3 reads TGTGCCAGTCGACAGGGTCAAAATGGCTACACCTTC. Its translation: CASRQGQNGYTF.

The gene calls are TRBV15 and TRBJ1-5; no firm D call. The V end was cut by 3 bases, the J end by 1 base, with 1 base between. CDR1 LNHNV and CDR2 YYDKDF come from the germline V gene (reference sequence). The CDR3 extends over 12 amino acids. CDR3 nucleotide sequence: TGTGCCACCAGCAGCAGCAATCAGCCCCAGCATTTT. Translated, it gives CATSSSNQPQHF.

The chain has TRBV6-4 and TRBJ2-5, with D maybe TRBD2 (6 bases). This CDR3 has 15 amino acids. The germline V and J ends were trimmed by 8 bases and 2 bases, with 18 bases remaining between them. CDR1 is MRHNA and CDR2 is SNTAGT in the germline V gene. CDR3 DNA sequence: TGTGCCAGCGGTCTCGGGCTAGCGAAGCAAGAGACCCAGTACTTC. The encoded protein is CASGLGLAKQETQYF.

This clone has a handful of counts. The CDR3 region has the DNA TGTGCCAGCAGCTTACCAGACATGTACGAGCAGTACTTC. This gives the protein CASSLPDMYEQYF. The gene calls are TRBV5-4 and TRBJ2-7; D not resolved. V was pared by 2 bases and J by 4 bases, with 10 bases between. The V gene's germline CDR1 is SGHNT and CDR2 YYREEE (reference sequence). The CDR3 consists of 13 residues.

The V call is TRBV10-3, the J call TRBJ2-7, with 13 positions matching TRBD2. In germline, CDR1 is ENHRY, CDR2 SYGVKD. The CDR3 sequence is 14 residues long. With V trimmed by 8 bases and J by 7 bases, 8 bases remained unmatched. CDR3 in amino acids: CAIAGLAGEGEQYF. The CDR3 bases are TGTGCCATCGCCGGACTAGCGGGAGAAGGAGAGCAGTACTTC.

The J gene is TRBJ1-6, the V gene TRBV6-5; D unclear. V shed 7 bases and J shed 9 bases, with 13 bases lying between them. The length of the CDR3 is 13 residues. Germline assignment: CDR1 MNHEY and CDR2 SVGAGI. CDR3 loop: CASTLSLGSPLHF. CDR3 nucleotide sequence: TGTGCCAGCACTCTGTCATTGGGTTCACCCCTCCACTTT.